The 16 T cell receptor beta chains listed next were all sequenced from one sample in a study of blood T cell repertoires in COVID-19. Some clones are missing from TCRdb's copy, which holds only in-frame ones; the method was immunoSEQ multiplex PCR. Among some 350,000 clones listed, around 87% were seen once. The sample comprised PBMCs or T cells enriched from blood (not recorded which). Receptor source: a woman aged 30 to 39 who had recovered from COVID-19.

This rearrangement joins TRBV18 to TRBJ2-7, with a weak D call TRBD1 (5 bases). The V gene lost 2 bases and the J gene lost 5 bases, with 13 bases spanning the gap. The CDR3 is 14 residues long. Germline V gene data show CDR1 as KGHSH and CDR2 as LQKENI. The CDR3 DNA reads as TGTGCCAGCTCACCAATGGCAGGGCTGGACGAGCAGTACTTC. This gives the protein CASSPMAGLDEQYF.

V gene TRBV9 combines with J gene TRBJ1-4; 8 bases map to TRBD1. V lost 4 bases to trimming and J lost 8 bases; unmatched junction nucleotides: 10. The CDR3 has 15 amino acids. Germline V lookup: CDR1 SGDLS, CDR2 YYNGEE. As DNA, the CDR3 is TGTGCCAGCAGCCCTCGCAGACAGGGGAACGAAAAACTGTTTTTT. Translated, it gives CASSPRRQGNEKLFF.

The chain has TRBV4-2 and TRBJ1-6; a weak D match, TRBD1 (6 bases). The CDR3 sequence is 16 residues long. Trimming left V 0 bases short and J 7 bases short, with 13 bases between. Germline lookup yields CDR1 LGHNA and CDR2 YNFKEQ. In nucleotides, the CDR3 is TGTGCCAGCAGCCAAGAGAGAGGACAGATCAATTCACCCCTCCACTTT. Amino acid sequence: CASSQERGQINSPLHF.

This chain links TRBV6-4 with TRBJ2-7, with 9 bases matching TRBD1. Trimming removed 3 bases from V and 4 bases from J; junction bases left unmatched: 10. This CDR3 region has 16 residues. From germline, CDR1 is MRHNA and CDR2 SNTAGT. In DNA, the CDR3 is TGTGCCAGCAGTGATTACCAAACAGGGGGCAGGTACGAGCAGTACTTC. Protein: CASSDYQTGGRYEQYF.

The V and J genes are TRBV6-1 and TRBJ2-1; 7 bases align to TRBD1. The CDR3 has 16 amino acids. The junction had 5 bases not matched to a gene; V was cut back by 0 bases and J by 3 bases. Germline CDR1 and CDR2: MNHNS and SASEGT. CDR3 bases: TGTGCCAGCAGTGAAGCCGGGACAGCACTCTACAATGAGCAGTTCTTC. It codes for CASSEAGTALYNEQFF.

V usage is TRBV4-1 and J usage is TRBJ1-2; the D is unclear. Germline CDR1 and CDR2: MGHRA and YSYEKL. V dropped 0 bases and J dropped 0 bases, with 11 bases sitting between them. The CDR3 contains 16 residues. The DNA of the CDR3 is TGCGCCAGCAGCCAAGATCTAGGCCCCGCTAACTATGGCTACACCTTC. As protein: CASSQDLGPANYGYTF.

The chain links TRBV27 to TRBJ2-3; D might be TRBD2 (6 bases). This CDR3 region has 17 residues. The V end was cut by 4 bases, the J end by 0 bases, with 17 bases between. The V gene's germline CDR1 is MNHEY and CDR2 SMNVEV (reference sequence). The CDR3 sequence: CASSSLVKSGSTDTQYF. The CDR3, as DNA: TGTGCCAGCAGTTCTTTGGTTAAGAGCGGGAGCACAGATACGCAGTATTTT.

This chain joins TRBV19 and TRBJ2-1, with 8 bases fitting TRBD2. Germline V gene data show CDR1 as LNHDA and CDR2 as SQIVND (reference sequence). V lost 4 bases to trimming and J lost 6 bases; unmatched junction nucleotides: 11. The CDR3 has 16 amino acids. The CDR3 is CASSTHVRSGANEQFF. The CDR3 DNA follows: TGTGCCAGTAGTACTCACGTCCGTAGCGGGGCCAATGAGCAGTTCTTC.

A remark on this clone: This specimen includes other DNA sequences encoding the same CDR3. This rearrangement joins TRBV7-6 to TRBJ2-7; the D gene is possibly TRBD2 (6 bases). The V end lost 5 bases, the J end lost 2 bases, and 10 bases lay between the germline ends. The germline gives CDR1 SGHVS, CDR2 FNYEAQ. The CDR3 is 13 amino acids. The CDR3 region has the DNA TGTGCCAGCAGCCCGCCGGGAGCCTACGAGCAGTACTTC. It encodes CASSPPGAYEQYF.

The rearrangement joins TRBV19 to TRBJ1-1, with D tentatively TRBD1 (5 bases). This CDR3 is built from 14 residues. CDR1 and CDR2 (germline): LNHDA, SQIVND (reference sequence). Trimming removed 9 bases from V and 0 bases from J, with 14 bases in between. The CDR3 region is CASYTRGMNTEAFF. The CDR3 DNA reads as TGTGCCAGCTATACTCGGGGGATGAACACTGAAGCTTTCTTT.

This sequence joins TRBV5-4 and TRBJ1-2; D not resolved. Per germline, CDR1 SGHNT and CDR2 YYREEE (reference sequence). CDR3 length: 14 residues. V lost 0 bases, J lost 5 bases, and 11 bases lay in between. CDR3 sequence: CASSLGGASYGYTF. The DNA of the CDR3 is TGTGCCAGCAGCTTGGGCGGAGCATCTTATGGCTACACCTTC.

This sequence joins TRBV10-3 and TRBJ1-2; 7 bases fit TRBD1. V lost 10 bases and J lost 6; bases outside the gene matches: 14. CDR1 and CDR2 (germline): ENHRY, SYGVKD. The CDR3 covers 14 residues. CDR3 amino acids: CASRDRVRSDGYTF. The CDR3 coding sequence is TGTGCCAGCAGAGACAGGGTACGCTCGGATGGCTACACCTTC.

V and J are TRBV7-2 and TRBJ1-6; D is possibly TRBD1 (6 bases). V was clipped by 3 bases and J by 8 bases, with 8 bases between them. The germline gives CDR1 SGHTA, CDR2 FQGNSA. This CDR3 spans 13 amino acids. CDR3 in DNA: TGTGCCAGCAGCTTGAACAGGGATTCACCCCTCCACTTT. Encoded protein: CASSLNRDSPLHF.

V and J are TRBV4-3 and TRBJ2-4, with a weak D call TRBD2 (6 bases). V lost 3 bases and J 4 bases, leaving 10 bases between the germline ends. Germline CDR1 reads LGHNA; CDR2 reads YSLEER. The CDR3 spans 14 residues. The DNA of the CDR3 is TGCGCCAGCAGCCAGACTAGGTGGAAAAACATTCAGTACTTC. Translated: CASSQTRWKNIQYF.

In this sample, this clone turned up once. This chain joins TRBV19 and TRBJ1-4; 12 positions agree with TRBD1. Trimming took 6 bases from V and 6 from J; bases not matched to a gene: 8. The CDR3 runs 16 residues. CDR1 is LNHDA, CDR2 SQIVND, per germline (reference sequence). The CDR3 bases are TGTGCCAGTAGCCCCGGGACAGGGGGCGGGTATGAAAAACTGTTTTTT. This sequence encodes CASSPGTGGGYEKLFF.

The V and J genes are TRBV25-1 and TRBJ2-7; TRBD1 matches at 8 bases. With 0 bases clipped from V and 6 bases from J, the junction kept 16 bases outside the gene matches. The CDR3 covers 18 residues. Germline CDR1 is MGHDK and CDR2 is SYGVNS. The CDR3 here is CASSEYFQVGQARGEQYF. CDR3 coding DNA: TGTGCCAGCAGTGAATACTTTCAGGTGGGACAGGCCAGGGGCGAGCAGTACTTC.